Listed here are 10 T cell receptor beta chains from one sample, sequenced in a study of identifying expanded T cells in peripheral blood. TCRdb keeps only in-frame clones here, not all; method: immunoSEQ multiplex PCR. The sample consists of fewer than 80,000 clones, approximately 83% of them appearing once. Material: blood. These receptors were taken from a person aged 18 to 70 in good health.

The chain combines TRBV7-9 with TRBJ1-2; D is uncertain. V lost 4 bases and J lost 11, with 20 bases in between. This CDR3 has 14 amino acids. Germline loops: CDR1 SEHNR, CDR2 FQNEAQ (reference sequence). CDR3: CASSSNHSPWRYTF. The CDR3 DNA is TGTGCCAGCAGCTCTAATCATTCTCCCTGGAGGTACACCTTC.

This clone was found a few times. The chain couples TRBV29-1 to TRBJ2-3; D is uncertain. Germline CDR1 SQVTM, CDR2 ANQGSEA. V was cut by 7 bases and J by 6 bases, with 17 bases left in between. The CDR3 runs to 13 residues. CDR3 nucleotide sequence: TGCAGCGCGTCGACTTCCCTGGGGGATACGCAGTATTTT. Translation: CSASTSLGDTQYF.

The rearrangement uses TRBV9 and TRBJ2-5; D gene ambiguous. Trimming stripped 2 bases from V and 4 bases from J, with 9 bases between. The germline V gene has CDR1 SGDLS and CDR2 YYNGEE. CDR3 length equals 13 residues. The CDR3 DNA sequence: TGTGCCAGCAGCGTTGGGGTCCTAGAGACCCAGTACTTC. This encodes CASSVGVLETQYF.

The chain joins TRBV27 to TRBJ1-3; possible D gene TRBD1, 5 bases. Germline V gives CDR1 MNHEY, CDR2 SMNVEV (reference sequence). V was trimmed by 2 bases and J by 4 bases, leaving 18 bases between them. The CDR3 sequence is 17 residues long. The DNA of the CDR3 is TGTGCCAGCAGTTTAAGGGGTCGGGGGGTGATCGGAAACACCATATATTTT. This gives the protein CASSLRGRGVIGNTIYF.

V and J are TRBV7-9 and TRBJ2-5, with no clear D. Germline V gene data show CDR1 as SEHNR and CDR2 as FQNEAQ (reference sequence). The V end lost 1 base, the J end lost 5 bases, and 8 bases lay between the germline ends. The CDR3 spans 13 residues. CDR3 loop: CASSLGAVETQYF. The CDR3 bases are TGTGCCAGCAGCTTAGGAGCAGTGGAGACCCAGTACTTC.

The gene calls are TRBV5-4 and TRBJ2-5; D is perhaps TRBD1 or TRBD2 (6 bases each). The end of the DNA fits TRBJ2-7 better, so the J call may be wrong. Per germline, CDR1 SGHNT and CDR2 YYREEE (reference sequence). CDR3 length: 14 residues. CDR3 amino acids: CASSIIRQEGEQYF. CDR3 DNA sequence: TGTGCCAGCAGCATAATTAGACAGGAGGGCGAGCAGTACTTC.

The CDR3 protein is CASSNQYEQYF. Written as DNA, the CDR3 is TGTGCCAGCAGCAATCAGTACGAGCAGTACTTC. The V call is TRBV7-6, the J call TRBJ2-7; D gene ambiguous. Germline CDR1 is SGHVS and CDR2 is FNYEAQ. V gave up 5 bases and J gave up 4 bases, with 6 bases separating them. This CDR3 is 11 amino acids long.

The CDR3 here is CSAGGEETQYF. CDR3 in DNA: TGCAGTGCTGGGGGTGAAGAGACCCAGTACTTC. The chain has TRBV20-1 and TRBJ2-5; TRBD1 or TRBD2 may be the D gene (5 bases each). Germline loops: CDR1 DFQATT, CDR2 SNEGSKA (reference sequence). The CDR3 extends over 11 amino acids. The V and J ends lost 5 bases and 3 bases respectively, with 7 bases between them.

The chain carries TRBV15 and TRBJ2-7, with a possible D match to TRBD2 (5 bases). The V end lost 0 bases, the J end lost 2 bases, and 26 bases lay between the germline ends. Germline V lookup: CDR1 LNHNV, CDR2 YYDKDF (reference sequence). The CDR3 loop spans 20 amino acids. This CDR3 is CATSRESEGFSWGSTYEQYV. CDR3 DNA sequence: TGTGCCACCAGCAGAGAGAGCGAGGGATTTTCGTGGGGATCGACCTACGAGCAGTACGTC.

The rearrangement links TRBV7-2 to TRBJ2-1; 10 positions agree with TRBD2. The CDR3 has 15 residues. Germline V gene data show CDR1 as SGHTA and CDR2 as FQGNSA. The V gene end was trimmed by 3 bases and the J gene end by 5 bases; junction bases not matched to a gene: 4. The CDR3 spells CASSFQGLANNEQFF. The CDR3 nucleotides read TGTGCCAGCAGCTTCCAGGGACTAGCGAACAATGAGCAGTTCTTC.